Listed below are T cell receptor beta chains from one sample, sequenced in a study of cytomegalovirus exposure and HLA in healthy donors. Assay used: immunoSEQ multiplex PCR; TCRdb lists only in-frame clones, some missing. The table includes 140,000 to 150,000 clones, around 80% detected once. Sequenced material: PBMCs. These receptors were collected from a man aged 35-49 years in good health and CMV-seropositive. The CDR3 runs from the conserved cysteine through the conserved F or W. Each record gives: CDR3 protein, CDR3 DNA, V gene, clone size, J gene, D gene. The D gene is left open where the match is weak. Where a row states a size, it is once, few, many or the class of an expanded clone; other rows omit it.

CDR3: CSARDLDTQYF
DNA: TGCAGTGCTAGAGACCTAGATACGCAGTATTTT
V: TRBV20-1
size: NA
J: TRBJ2-3
D: NA

CDR3: CASRDTGGGQPQHF
DNA: TGTGCCAGCAGAGATACAGGGGGCGGGCAGCCCCAGCATTTT
V: TRBV2
size: NA
J: TRBJ1-5
D: TRBD1

CDR3: CSARGGDEQFF
DNA: TGCAGTGCTAGGGGCGGGGATGAGCAGTTCTTC
V: TRBV20-1
size: NA
J: TRBJ2-1
D: NA

CDR3: CASSSREGDYGYTF
DNA: TGTGCCAGCAGCTCCAGGGAGGGAGACTATGGCTACACCTTC
V: TRBV7-8
size: NA
J: TRBJ1-2
D: NA

CDR3: CAISESGAALRSSYEQYF
DNA: TGTGCCATCAGTGAGTCGGGGGCTGCCCTCAGGAGCTCCTACGAGCAGTACTTC
V: TRBV10-3
size: few
J: TRBJ2-7
D: NA

CDR3: CASSRQSDQPQHF
DNA: TGTGCCAGTAGTAGACAGTCTGATCAGCCCCAGCATTTT
V: TRBV19
size: NA
J: TRBJ1-5
D: NA

CDR3: CASSSVRGLQLFF
DNA: TGTGCCAGCAGCTCTGTCAGGGGTTTGCAACTGTTTTTT
V: TRBV5-8
size: NA
J: TRBJ1-4
D: NA

CDR3: CATSRERAPDTQYF
DNA: TGTGCCACCAGCAGAGAGCGGGCTCCGGATACGCAGTATTTT
V: TRBV15
size: NA
J: TRBJ2-3
D: NA

CDR3: CASSLLGTSRETQYF
DNA: TGTGCCAGCAGTTTACTGGGGACTAGCAGGGAGACCCAGTACTTC
V: TRBV28
size: NA
J: TRBJ2-5
D: TRBD2

CDR3: CASGLVLLGVGSGYEQYF
DNA: TGTGCTAGTGGTTTGGTACTGCTGGGGGTTGGGAGCGGGTACGAGCAGTACTTC
V: TRBV12-5
size: NA
J: TRBJ2-7
D: NA

CDR3: CAISESPTGGPNQPQHF
DNA: TGTGCCATCAGTGAGTCCCCGACAGGGGGTCCCAATCAGCCCCAGCATTTT
V: TRBV10-3
size: NA
J: TRBJ1-5
D: TRBD1

CDR3: CASSQKSGFQETQYF
DNA: TGCGCCAGCAGCCAAAAGAGCGGATTCCAAGAGACCCAGTACTTC
V: TRBV4-1
size: NA
J: TRBJ2-5
D: NA

CDR3: CASSDRGGPTGYEQYF
DNA: TGTGCCAGTAGTGACAGGGGAGGACCTACGGGCTACGAGCAGTACTTC
V: TRBV19
size: NA
J: TRBJ2-7
D: TRBD1

CDR3: CASSGGGPLHF
DNA: TGTGCCAGCAGCGGGGGAGGTCCCCTCCACTTT
V: TRBV11-2
size: NA
J: TRBJ1-6
D: NA

CDR3: CASSVVDTNTGELFF
DNA: TGTGCCAGCAGCGTAGTGGACACGAACACCGGGGAGCTGTTTTTT
V: TRBV9
size: NA
J: TRBJ2-2
D: NA

CDR3: CASSVDSGGTGNEQYF
DNA: TGTGCCAGCAGCGTAGACTCCGGAGGGACAGGCAACGAGCAGTACTTC
V: TRBV9
size: few
J: TRBJ2-7
D: TRBD1

CDR3: CASSRGNPRGNEQFF
DNA: TGTGCCAGCAGCCGAGGAAACCCGCGGGGCAATGAGCAGTTCTTC
V: TRBV4-2
size: once
J: TRBJ2-1
D: NA

CDR3: CASSNRQVEAFF
DNA: TGTGCCAGCAGCAACCGACAGGTGGAAGCTTTCTTT
V: TRBV7-2
size: NA
J: TRBJ1-1
D: NA

CDR3: CASSRGLAGGSTDTQYF
DNA: TGCGCCAGCAGCCGGGGACTAGCGGGAGGCTCCACAGATACGCAGTATTTT
V: TRBV4-1
size: few
J: TRBJ2-3
D: TRBD2

CDR3: CATSRGTGQNTEAFF
DNA: TGTGCCACCAGCAGGGGAACGGGACAGAACACTGAAGCTTTCTTT
V: TRBV15
size: few
J: TRBJ1-1
D: NA

CDR3: CASSLVQGSRDEQFF
DNA: TGTGCCAGCAGCTTGGTACAGGGGTCTCGTGATGAGCAGTTCTTC
V: TRBV13
size: few
J: TRBJ2-1
D: TRBD1

CDR3: CASSLGTALNQPQHF
DNA: TGTGCCAGCAGCTTAGGGACAGCCTTAAATCAGCCCCAGCATTTT
V: TRBV7-2
size: NA
J: TRBJ1-5
D: NA

CDR3: CASSESGSGSPLHF
DNA: TGCGCCAGCAGTGAGAGTGGGAGTGGTTCACCCCTCCACTTT
V: TRBV10-2
size: few
J: TRBJ1-6
D: NA

CDR3: CASSGQIPPTLHF
DNA: TGTGCCAGCAGTGGGCAGATTCCTCCGACCCTCCACTTT
V: TRBV6-1
size: NA
J: TRBJ1-6
D: NA

CDR3: CASSFGQGYTGELFF
DNA: TGTGCCAGCAGTTTCGGTCAGGGGTACACCGGGGAGCTGTTTTTT
V: TRBV6-5
size: NA
J: TRBJ2-2
D: NA

CDR3: CASSEGFGGDRGWNEQFF
DNA: TGTGCCAGCAGTGAAGGGTTCGGGGGGGACAGGGGGTGGAATGAGCAGTTCTTC
V: TRBV6-1
size: NA
J: TRBJ2-1
D: TRBD1

CDR3: CASRRASTDTQYF
DNA: TGTGCCAGCAGGCGGGCTAGCACAGATACGCAGTATTTT
V: TRBV7-2
size: NA
J: TRBJ2-3
D: NA

CDR3: CASSLAGWTNEQFF
DNA: TGTGCCAGCAGCTTAGCCGGCTGGACTAATGAGCAGTTCTTC
V: TRBV11-2
size: NA
J: TRBJ2-1
D: NA

CDR3: CASSYGTGDEKLFF
DNA: TGTGCCAGCAGCTACGGGACAGGGGATGAAAAACTGTTTTTT
V: TRBV7-2
size: NA
J: TRBJ1-4
D: TRBD1

CDR3: CASSLGAGSWGYTF
DNA: TGTGCCAGCAGTTTAGGGGCAGGGTCGTGGGGCTACACCTTC
V: TRBV27
size: NA
J: TRBJ1-2
D: NA

CDR3: CASSLGEGLDGYTF
DNA: TGTGCCAGCAGCTTAGGAGAGGGTCTAGATGGCTACACCTTC
V: TRBV7-9
size: NA
J: TRBJ1-2
D: NA

CDR3: CAISDPTDIGANVLTF
DNA: TGTGCCATCAGTGACCCGACAGATATTGGGGCCAACGTCCTGACTTTC
V: TRBV10-3
size: NA
J: TRBJ2-6
D: NA